This TCR beta chain derives from a study of blood T cell repertoires in COVID-19. Study-level information: From the United States, Italy and Spain came samples of acute and convalescent COVID-19.

This CDR3 contains 16 residues. The ends were cut back, 3 bases at V and 4 bases at J, with 15 bases in the middle. In germline, CDR1 is MGHRA, CDR2 YSYEKL. Using immunoSEQ multiplex PCR, the repertoire was profiled, and TCRdb retains in-frame clones only, with some absent. The repertoire consists of about 85,000 clones, with about 86% occurring once and the leading ten covering about 6.3%. This chain joins TRBV4-1 and TRBJ2-2; D might be TRBD2 (5 bases). The sequencing input was peripheral blood. This receptor was obtained from a man between 60 and 75 years old with acute or convalescent COVID-19. The CDR3 region is CASSHPKGGFTGELFF. The DNA of the CDR3 is TGCGCCAGCAGCCACCCTAAGGGCGGGTTCACCGGGGAGCTGTTTTTT.